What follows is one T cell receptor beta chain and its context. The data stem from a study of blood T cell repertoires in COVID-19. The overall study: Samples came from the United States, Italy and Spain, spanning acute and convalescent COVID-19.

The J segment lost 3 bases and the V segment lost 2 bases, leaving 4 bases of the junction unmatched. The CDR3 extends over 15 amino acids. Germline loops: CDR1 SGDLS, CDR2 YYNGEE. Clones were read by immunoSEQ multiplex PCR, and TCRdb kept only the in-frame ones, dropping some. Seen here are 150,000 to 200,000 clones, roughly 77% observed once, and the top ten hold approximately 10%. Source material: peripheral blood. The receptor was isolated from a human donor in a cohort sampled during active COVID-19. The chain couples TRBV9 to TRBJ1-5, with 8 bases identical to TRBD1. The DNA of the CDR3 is TGTGCCAGCAGCGTGACAGGGGAGGACAATCAGCCCCAGCATTTT. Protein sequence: CASSVTGEDNQPQHF.